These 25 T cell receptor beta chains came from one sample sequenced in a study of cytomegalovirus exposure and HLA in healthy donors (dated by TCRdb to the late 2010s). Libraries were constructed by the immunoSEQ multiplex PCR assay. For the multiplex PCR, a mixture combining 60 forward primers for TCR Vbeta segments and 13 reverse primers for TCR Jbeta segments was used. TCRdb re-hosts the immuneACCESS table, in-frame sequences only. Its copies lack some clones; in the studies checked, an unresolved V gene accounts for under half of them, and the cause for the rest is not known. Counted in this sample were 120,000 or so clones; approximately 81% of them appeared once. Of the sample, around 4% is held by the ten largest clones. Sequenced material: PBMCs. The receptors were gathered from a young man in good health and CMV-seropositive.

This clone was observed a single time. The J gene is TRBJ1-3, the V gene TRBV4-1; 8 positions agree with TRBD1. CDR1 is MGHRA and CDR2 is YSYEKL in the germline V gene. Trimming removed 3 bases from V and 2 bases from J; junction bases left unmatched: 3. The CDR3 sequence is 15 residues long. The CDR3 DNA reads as TGCGCCAGCAGCCATATACAGGGGGCTGGAAACACCATATATTTT. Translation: CASSHIQGAGNTIYF.

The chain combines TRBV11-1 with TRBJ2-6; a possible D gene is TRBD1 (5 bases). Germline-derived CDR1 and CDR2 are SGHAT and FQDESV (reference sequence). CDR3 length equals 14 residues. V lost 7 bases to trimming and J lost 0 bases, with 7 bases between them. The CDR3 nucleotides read TGTGCCAGCAACAGGCTCTCTGGGGCCAACGTCCTGACTTTC. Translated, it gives CASNRLSGANVLTF.

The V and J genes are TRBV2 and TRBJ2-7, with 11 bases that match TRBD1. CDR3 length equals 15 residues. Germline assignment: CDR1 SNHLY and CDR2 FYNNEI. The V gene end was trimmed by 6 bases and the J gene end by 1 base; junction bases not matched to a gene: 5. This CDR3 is CASRRGQGESYEQYF. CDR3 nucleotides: TGTGCCAGCAGGAGGGGACAGGGGGAATCCTACGAGCAGTACTTC.

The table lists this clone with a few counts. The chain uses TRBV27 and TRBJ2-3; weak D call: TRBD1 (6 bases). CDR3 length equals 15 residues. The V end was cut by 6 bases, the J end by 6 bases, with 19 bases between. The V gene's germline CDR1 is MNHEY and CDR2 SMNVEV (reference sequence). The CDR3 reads CASSPQGSARDTQYF. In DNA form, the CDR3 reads TGTGCCAGCAGCCCCCAGGGGTCGGCGCGGGATACGCAGTATTTT.

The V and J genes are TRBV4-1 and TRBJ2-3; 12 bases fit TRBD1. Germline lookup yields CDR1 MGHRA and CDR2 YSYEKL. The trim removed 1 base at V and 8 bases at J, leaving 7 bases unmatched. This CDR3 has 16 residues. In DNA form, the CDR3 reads TGCGCCAGCAGCCAAGGGGAGGGACAGGGGGCGGGTACGCAGTATTTT. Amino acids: CASSQGEGQGAGTQYF.

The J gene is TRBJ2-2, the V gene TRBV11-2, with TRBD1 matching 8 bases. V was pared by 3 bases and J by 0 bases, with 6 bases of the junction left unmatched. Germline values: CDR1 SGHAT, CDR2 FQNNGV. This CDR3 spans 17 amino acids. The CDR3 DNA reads TGTGCCAGCAGCTTGGACAGGGAAGTCGCGAACACCGGGGAGCTGTTTTTT. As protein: CASSLDREVANTGELFF.

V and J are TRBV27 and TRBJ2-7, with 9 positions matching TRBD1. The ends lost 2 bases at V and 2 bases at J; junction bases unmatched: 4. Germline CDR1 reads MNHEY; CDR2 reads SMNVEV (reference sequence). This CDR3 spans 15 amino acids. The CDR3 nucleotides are TGTGCCAGCAGTTTAATACAGGGGGCACCCTACGAGCAGTACTTC. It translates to CASSLIQGAPYEQYF.

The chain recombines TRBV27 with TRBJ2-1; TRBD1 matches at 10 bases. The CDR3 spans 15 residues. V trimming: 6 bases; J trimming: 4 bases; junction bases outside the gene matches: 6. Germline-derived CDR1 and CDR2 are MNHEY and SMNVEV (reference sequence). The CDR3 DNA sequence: TGTGCCAGCAGCGGGGACAGGGGTACATACAATGAGCAGTTCTTC. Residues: CASSGDRGTYNEQFF.

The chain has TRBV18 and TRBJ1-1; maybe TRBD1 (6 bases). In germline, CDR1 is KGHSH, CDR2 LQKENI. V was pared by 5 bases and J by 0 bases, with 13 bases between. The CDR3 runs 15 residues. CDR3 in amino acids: CASSGGDYMNTEAFF. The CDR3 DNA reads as TGTGCCAGCTCAGGGGGCGACTACATGAACACTGAAGCTTTCTTT.

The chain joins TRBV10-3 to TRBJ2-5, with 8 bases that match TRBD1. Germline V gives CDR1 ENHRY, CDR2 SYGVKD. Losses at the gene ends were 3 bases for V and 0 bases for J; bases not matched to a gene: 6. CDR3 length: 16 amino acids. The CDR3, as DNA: TGTGCCATCAGTGACTCCGACAGGGGCAACCAAGAGACCCAGTACTTC. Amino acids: CAISDSDRGNQETQYF.

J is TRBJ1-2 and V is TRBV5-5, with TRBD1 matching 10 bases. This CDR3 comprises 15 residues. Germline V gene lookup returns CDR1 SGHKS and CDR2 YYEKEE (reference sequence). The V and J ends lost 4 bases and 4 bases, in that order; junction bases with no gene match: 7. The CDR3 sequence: CASSRGTGALYGYTF. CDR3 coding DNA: TGTGCCAGCAGCAGGGGGACAGGGGCCCTCTATGGCTACACCTTC.

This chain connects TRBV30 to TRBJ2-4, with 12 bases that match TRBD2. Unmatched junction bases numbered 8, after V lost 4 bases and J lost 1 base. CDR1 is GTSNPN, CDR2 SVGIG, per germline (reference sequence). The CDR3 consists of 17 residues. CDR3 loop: CAWNRGLAGLAKNIQYF. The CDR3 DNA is TGTGCCTGGAACCGCGGACTAGCGGGACTCGCCAAAAACATTCAGTACTTC. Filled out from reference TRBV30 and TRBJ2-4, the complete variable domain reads SQTIHQWPATLVQPVGSPLSLECTVEGTSNPNLYWYRQAAGRGLQLLFYSVGIGQISSEVPQNLSASRPQDRQFILSSKKLLLSDSGFYLCAWNRGLAGLAKNIQYFGAGTRLSVL.

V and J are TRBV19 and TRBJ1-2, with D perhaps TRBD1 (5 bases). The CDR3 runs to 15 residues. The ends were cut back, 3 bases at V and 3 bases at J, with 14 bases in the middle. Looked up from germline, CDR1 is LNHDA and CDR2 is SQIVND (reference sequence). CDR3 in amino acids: CASSIEVGRDYGYTF. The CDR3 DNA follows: TGTGCCAGTAGTATTGAAGTAGGCAGGGACTATGGCTACACCTTC.

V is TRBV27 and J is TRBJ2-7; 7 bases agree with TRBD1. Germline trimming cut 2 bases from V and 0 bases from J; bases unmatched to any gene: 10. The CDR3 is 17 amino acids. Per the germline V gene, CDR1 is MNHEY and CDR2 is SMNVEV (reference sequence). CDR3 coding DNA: TGTGCCAGCAGTTTAATTTCTCAGGCAGGGGGCTCCTACGAGCAGTACTTC. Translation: CASSLISQAGGSYEQYF.

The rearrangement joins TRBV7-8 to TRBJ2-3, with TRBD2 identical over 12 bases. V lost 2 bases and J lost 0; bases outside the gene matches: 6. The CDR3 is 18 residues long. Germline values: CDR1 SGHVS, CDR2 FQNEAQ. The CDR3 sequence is CASSLRLAGDPSTDTQYF. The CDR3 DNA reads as TGTGCCAGCAGCTTAAGACTAGCGGGGGACCCTAGCACAGATACGCAGTATTTT. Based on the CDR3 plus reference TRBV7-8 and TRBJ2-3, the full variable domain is GAGVSQSPRYKVAKRGQDVALRCDPISGHVSLFWYQQALGQGPEFLTYFQNEAQLDKSGLPSDRFFAERPEGSVSTLKIQRTQQEDSAVYLCASSLRLAGDPSTDTQYFGPGTRLTVL.

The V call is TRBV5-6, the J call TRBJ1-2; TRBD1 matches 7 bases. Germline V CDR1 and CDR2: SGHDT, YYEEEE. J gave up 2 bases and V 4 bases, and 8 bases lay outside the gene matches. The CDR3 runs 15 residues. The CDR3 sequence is CASSSTGQTNYGYTF. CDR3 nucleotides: TGTGCCAGCAGCAGCACGGGACAGACGAACTATGGCTACACCTTC.

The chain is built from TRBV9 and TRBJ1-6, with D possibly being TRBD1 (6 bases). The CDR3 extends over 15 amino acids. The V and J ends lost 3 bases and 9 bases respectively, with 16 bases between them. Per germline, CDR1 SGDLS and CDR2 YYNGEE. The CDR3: CASSASQGPGSPLHF. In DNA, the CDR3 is TGTGCCAGCAGCGCCTCACAGGGTCCTGGTTCACCCCTCCACTTT.

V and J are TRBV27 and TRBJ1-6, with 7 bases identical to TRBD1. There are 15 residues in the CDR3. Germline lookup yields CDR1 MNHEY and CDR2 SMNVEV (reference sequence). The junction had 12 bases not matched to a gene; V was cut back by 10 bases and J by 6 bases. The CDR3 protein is CATTSRTGPNSPLHF. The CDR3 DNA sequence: TGTGCCACCACCTCGAGGACAGGCCCTAATTCACCCCTCCACTTT.

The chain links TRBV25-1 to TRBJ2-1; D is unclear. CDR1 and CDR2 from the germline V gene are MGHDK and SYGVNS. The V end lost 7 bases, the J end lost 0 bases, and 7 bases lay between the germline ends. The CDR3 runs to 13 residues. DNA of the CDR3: TGTGCCAGCACTCTTAGCTCCTACAATGAGCAGTTCTTC. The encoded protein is CASTLSSYNEQFF.

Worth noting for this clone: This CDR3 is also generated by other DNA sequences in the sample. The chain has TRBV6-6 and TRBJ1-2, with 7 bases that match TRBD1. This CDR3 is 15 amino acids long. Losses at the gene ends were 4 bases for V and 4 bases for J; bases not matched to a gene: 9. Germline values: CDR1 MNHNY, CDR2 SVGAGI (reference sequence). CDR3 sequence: CASSSMNRGGYGYTF. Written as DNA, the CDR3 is TGTGCCAGCAGTTCCATGAACAGGGGTGGCTATGGCTACACCTTC.

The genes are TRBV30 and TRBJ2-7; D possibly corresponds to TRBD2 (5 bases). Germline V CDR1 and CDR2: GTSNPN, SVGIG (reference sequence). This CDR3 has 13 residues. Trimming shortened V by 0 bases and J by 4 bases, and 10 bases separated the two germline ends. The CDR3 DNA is TGTGCCTGGAGTGTAGGGCCGGGATACGAGCAGTACTTC. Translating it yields CAWSVGPGYEQYF.

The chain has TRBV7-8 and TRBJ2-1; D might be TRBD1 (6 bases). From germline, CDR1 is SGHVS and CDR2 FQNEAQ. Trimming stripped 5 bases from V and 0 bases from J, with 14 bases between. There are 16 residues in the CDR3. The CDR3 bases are TGTGCCAGCAGCCCCGACAGGTTTAGCTCCTACAATGAGCAGTTCTTC. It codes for CASSPDRFSSYNEQFF. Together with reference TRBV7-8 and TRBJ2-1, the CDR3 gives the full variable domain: GAGVSQSPRYKVAKRGQDVALRCDPISGHVSLFWYQQALGQGPEFLTYFQNEAQLDKSGLPSDRFFAERPEGSVSTLKIQRTQQEDSAVYLCASSPDRFSSYNEQFFGPGTRLTVL.

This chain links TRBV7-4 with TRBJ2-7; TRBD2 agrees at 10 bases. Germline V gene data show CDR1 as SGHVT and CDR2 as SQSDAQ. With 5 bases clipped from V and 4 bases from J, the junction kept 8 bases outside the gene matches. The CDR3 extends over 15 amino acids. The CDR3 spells CASSPRTSGEYEQYF. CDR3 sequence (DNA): TGTGCCAGCAGCCCGCGGACTAGCGGCGAATACGAGCAGTACTTC.

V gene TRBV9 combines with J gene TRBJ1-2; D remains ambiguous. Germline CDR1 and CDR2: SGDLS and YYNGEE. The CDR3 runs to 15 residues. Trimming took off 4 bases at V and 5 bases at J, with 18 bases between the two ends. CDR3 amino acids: CASSPRAGWPYGYTF. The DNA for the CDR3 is TGTGCCAGCAGCCCCCGCGCGGGTTGGCCGTATGGCTACACCTTC.

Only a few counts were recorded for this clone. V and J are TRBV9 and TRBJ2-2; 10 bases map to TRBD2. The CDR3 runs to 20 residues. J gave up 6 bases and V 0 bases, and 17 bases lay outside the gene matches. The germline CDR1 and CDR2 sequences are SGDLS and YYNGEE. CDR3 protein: CASSVVPSGGALGLAGELFF. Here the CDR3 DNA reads TGTGCCAGCAGCGTAGTGCCGAGCGGGGGGGCCCTGGGTCTCGCCGGGGAGCTGTTTTTT. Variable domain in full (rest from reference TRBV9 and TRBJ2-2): DSGVTQTPKHLITATGQRVTLRCSPRSGDLSVYWYQQSLDQGLQFLIQYYNGEERAKGNILERFSAQQFPDLHSELNLSSLELGDSALYFCASSVVPSGGALGLAGELFFGEGSRLTVL.